Each of the 10 T cell receptor beta chains below was sequenced from the same sample in a study of CD4 T cells in relation to SARS-CoV-2 and coronaviruses. Profiling relied on immunoSEQ multiplex PCR, and the TCRdb table lists in-frame clones only, not all of them. This table has nearly 30,000 clones, around 80% appearing once. Before the COVID-19 pandemic, during about 2010-2018, CD4+ T cells were taken from unexposed donors. The cells were cultured for about ten days before CD4+ T cells were isolated. The antigens for these receptors are not known. Sequences were obtained from CD4+ T cells from PBMCs, cultured in vitro. The origin of the receptors is a human donor in good health.

The chain carries TRBV6-2 or TRBV6-3 and TRBJ2-1; D might be TRBD2 (6 bases). This CDR3 is built from 16 residues. Trimming stripped 5 bases from V and 3 bases from J, with 17 bases between. The germline V gene encodes CDR1 MNHEY and CDR2 SVGEGT. CDR3 protein: CASSTLEGGYYNEQFF. As DNA, the CDR3 is TGTGCCAGCAGTACCCTGGAGGGAGGATACTACAATGAGCAGTTCTTC.

This chain joins TRBV19 and TRBJ2-1, with a possible D match to TRBD2 (5 bases). V gave up 4 bases and J gave up 2 bases, with 9 bases separating them. The CDR3 runs 14 residues. The germline V gene has CDR1 LNHDA and CDR2 SQIVND (reference sequence). The CDR3 region has the DNA TGTGCCAGTAGTAGGACTTATACCTACAATGAGCAGTTCTTC. It codes for CASSRTYTYNEQFF.

The chain links TRBV5-4 to TRBJ2-7; D is possibly TRBD2 (5 bases). Germline assignment: CDR1 SGHNT and CDR2 YYREEE (reference sequence). The CDR3 spans 13 residues. Trimming cost V 2 bases and J 4 bases, with 10 bases left between them. In DNA form, the CDR3 reads TGTGCCAGCAGCTTTAATACGGGATACGAGCAGTACTTC. Translated, it gives CASSFNTGYEQYF.

This chain joins TRBV5-1 and TRBJ2-1; 9 positions agree with TRBD2. CDR3 size: 17 residues. V lost 2 bases and J lost 6; bases outside the gene matches: 12. The V gene's germline CDR1 is SGHRS and CDR2 YFSETQ. CDR3 amino acids: CASSFRTSDIGGNEQFF. CDR3 nucleotide sequence: TGCGCCAGCAGCTTTCGGACTAGCGACATCGGGGGCAATGAGCAGTTCTTC. Drawing the rest from reference TRBV5-1 and TRBJ2-1, the complete variable domain is KAGVTQTPRYLIKTRGQQVTLSCSPISGHRSVSWYQQTPGQGLQFLFEYFSETQRNKGNFPGRFSGRQFSNSRSEMNVSTLELGDSALYLCASSFRTSDIGGNEQFFGPGTRLTVL.

The V and J genes are TRBV5-4 and TRBJ1-3, with no clear D. Germline-derived CDR1 and CDR2 are SGHNT and YYREEE (reference sequence). The CDR3 length is 16 residues. Between the trimmed V and J ends, which lost 0 bases and 0 bases, there was a span of 10 bases. The DNA for the CDR3 is TGTGCCAGCAGCTTGGGTGGGATCATCTCTGGAAACACCATATATTTT. Translated: CASSLGGIISGNTIYF.

This clone was found a few times. The chain uses TRBV25-1 and TRBJ2-1; D is undetermined. The CDR3 sequence is 13 residues long. Trimming shortened V by 0 bases and J by 7 bases, and 7 bases separated the two germline ends. From germline, CDR1 is MGHDK and CDR2 SYGVNS. CDR3 in DNA: TGTGCCAGCAGTGAATATGGGCGTAATGAGCAGTTCTTC. Translated, it gives CASSEYGRNEQFF. Together with reference TRBV25-1 and TRBJ2-1, the CDR3 gives the full variable domain: EADIYQTPRYLVIGTGKKITLECSQTMGHDKMYWYQQDPGMELHLIHYSYGVNSTEKGDLSSESTVSRIRTEHFPLTLESARPSHTSQYLCASSEYGRNEQFFGPGTRLTVL.

The chain joins TRBV6-2 or TRBV6-3 to TRBJ2-2, with 9 nucleotides matching TRBD2. Losses at the gene ends were 4 bases for V and 3 bases for J; bases not matched to a gene: 6. Germline loops: CDR1 MNHEY, CDR2 SVGEGT. CDR3 length equals 16 residues. The CDR3 nucleotides read TGTGCCAGCAGTTGGCTAGCGGGGATAGACACCGGGGAGCTGTTTTTT. Translation: CASSWLAGIDTGELFF.

A few counts support this clone. The chain joins TRBV2 to TRBJ2-7; 7 nucleotides match TRBD1. The CDR3 runs to 13 residues. J lost 3 bases, V lost 5 bases, and 4 bases had no gene match. Germline V gives CDR1 SNHLY, CDR2 FYNNEI. Here the CDR3 DNA reads TGTGCCAGCAGTCGGTCAGGGGGCTACGAGCAGTACTTC. This translates into CASSRSGGYEQYF. The full variable domain, its missing parts supplied by reference TRBV2 and TRBJ2-7, is EPEVTQTPSHQVTQMGQEVILRCVPISNHLYFYWYRQILGQKVEFLVSFYNNEISEKSEIFDDQFSVERPDGSNFTLKIRSTKLEDSAMYFCASSRSGGYEQYFGPGTRLTVT.

The rearrangement links TRBV6-2 or TRBV6-3 to TRBJ1-2; D not certain. Trimming stripped 2 bases from V and 4 bases from J, with 8 bases between. Germline loops: CDR1 MNHEY, CDR2 SVGEGT. There are 13 residues in the CDR3. The CDR3 spells CASSYLTSYGYTF. For the CDR3, the DNA is TGTGCCAGCAGTTACCTGACATCCTATGGCTACACCTTC.

This CDR3 is CASSWTGTGTGNTIYF. CDR3 DNA: TGCGCCAGCAGCTGGACCGGGACAGGGACTGGAAACACCATATATTTT. The chain recombines TRBV5-1 with TRBJ1-3, with 9 bases matching TRBD1. Germline CDR1 and CDR2: SGHRS and YFSETQ. The CDR3 has 16 residues. Trimming at V came to 3 bases and at J to 2 bases, leaving 6 bases not matched to a gene.